The clone carrying this T cell receptor beta chain was counted between two and nine times. What it recognizes is unknown. This CDR3 is built from 15 residues. Trimming shortened V by 2 bases and J by 0 bases, and 11 bases separated the two germline ends. CDR1 is SQVTM and CDR2 is ANQGSEA in the germline V gene. This record comes from a study of T-cell memory formation after mild COVID-19. Study-wide background: TCR clusters were mostly confined to one donor each. Overall study findings and caveats: Mainly CM and EM harbored the contracting CD4+ clones; mainly EMRA harbored the CD8+ ones. Certain responding clones were present in pre-infection memory, suggesting participation of cross-reactive memory.

TCRdb recomputed calls from the 5' RACE reads with MiXCR, one row per CDR3 protein. The sample has roughly 110,000 distinct CDR3 sequences; roughly an eighth are singletons. Sequences were obtained from PBMCs or a T cell subset sorted from them (not recorded which). The TCR was taken from an adult woman who had mild COVID-19 (a few samples of this study predate the infection). Cell type and time point are not known. The chain employs TRBV29-1 and TRBJ2-1, with D possibly TRBD2 on 5 matching bases. This CDR3 is CSVEFGKSSYNEQFF. The DNA of the CDR3 is TGCAGCGTTGAATTCGGGAAGAGCTCCTACAATGAGCAGTTCTTC.